This TCR beta chain derives from a study of cytomegalovirus exposure and HLA in healthy donors. Primers included in the PCR were 60 Vbeta and 13 Jbeta primers. The method was immunoSEQ multiplex PCR; TCRdb's version includes in-frame clones alone and lacks a portion of them. The sample lists 150,000 to 200,000 clones, around 83% occurring once. Regarding the study as a whole: Roughly uniform sequencing depth across donors was assumed, possibly incorrectly. The classifier was said to identify cytomegalovirus status with high specificity and sensitivity.

At sampling all donors were nominally healthy, likely with unrecorded immune exposures. This CDR3 contains 18 residues. CDR1 is MGHRA and CDR2 is YSYEKL in the germline V gene. Unmatched junction bases numbered 9, after V lost 1 base and J lost 1 base. This clone was counted between two and nine times. The antigen is not known. Sequences were obtained from PBMCs. The clonotype comes from a woman in her forties in good health and CMV-seronegative. The V gene is TRBV4-1, the J gene TRBJ1-5; 8 bases map to TRBD1. The CDR3 DNA is TGCGCCAGCAGCCAAGCCTTGCGACAGGGGATCAGCAATCAGCCCCAGCATTTT. It encodes CASSQALRQGISNQPQHF.